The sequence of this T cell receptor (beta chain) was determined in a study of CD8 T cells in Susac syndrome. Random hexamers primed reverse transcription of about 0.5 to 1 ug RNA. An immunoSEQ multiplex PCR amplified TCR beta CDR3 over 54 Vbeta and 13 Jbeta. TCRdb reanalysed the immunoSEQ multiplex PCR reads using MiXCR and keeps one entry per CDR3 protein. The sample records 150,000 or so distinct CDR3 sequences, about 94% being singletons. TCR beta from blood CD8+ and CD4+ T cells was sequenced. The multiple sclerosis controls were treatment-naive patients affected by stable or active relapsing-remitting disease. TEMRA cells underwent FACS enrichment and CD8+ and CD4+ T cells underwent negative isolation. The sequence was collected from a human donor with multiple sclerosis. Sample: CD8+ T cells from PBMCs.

This CDR3 reads CASKQGNDYGYTF. The CDR3 nucleotides are TGTGCCAGCAAACAGGGGAATGACTATGGCTACACCTTC. The genes are TRBV6-5 and TRBJ1-2; 7 bases line up with TRBD1. Unmatched junction bases numbered 5, after V lost 7 bases and J lost 3 bases. The CDR3 runs to 13 residues. In germline, CDR1 is MNHEY, CDR2 SVGAGI.